This T cell receptor beta chain comes out of a study of blood T cell repertoires in COVID-19. The CDR3 covers 14 residues. Germline CDR1 MNHEY, CDR2 SMNVEV (reference sequence). V lost 3 bases to trimming and J lost 2 bases; unmatched junction nucleotides: 4. Repertoires were generated with immunoSEQ multiplex PCR, while TCRdb's copy carries only in-frame clones and drops some. Of 110,000 or so clones in the sample, around 85% were seen once. The receptor was isolated from a woman aged 55 to 70 with COVID-19, enrolled during active disease. The chain is built from TRBV27 and TRBJ2-7; TRBD1 matches 7 bases. Sequences were obtained from peripheral blood. The DNA of the CDR3 is TGTGCCAGCAGTTTCCTGACAGGGCCCTACGAGCAGTACTTC. This sequence encodes CASSFLTGPYEQYF.